This TCR beta chain comes out of a study of shared clonotypes between healthy human individuals. This clone was found a few times. Deletions cut 0 bases from V and 7 bases from J, with 10 bases between. The CDR3 is made up of 13 amino acids. Germline CDR1 and CDR2: MNHEY and SVGAGI. TCRdb's table, derived via immunoSEQ multiplex PCR, lists solely in-frame clones and lacks some. The sample lists roughly 76,000 clones, about 63% occurring once. The receptor's source is a young man in good health. The chain combines TRBV6-5 with TRBJ2-7, with unresolved D. The source material was memory CD8+ T cells sorted from blood. The subset denotes: CD45RO+ cells pooled with CCR7-negative TemRA cells. The DNA for the CDR3 is TGTGCCAGCAGTTACTCGACTTCCAGGGAGCAGTACTTC. It yields the protein CASSYSTSREQYF.